This TCR beta chain was sequenced during a study of identical twins (dated by TCRdb to the mid-2010s). About the full investigation: The study deep-sequenced TCR alpha and beta repertoires from monozygotic twins, unrelated adults of various ages and cord blood to test whether fetal clonotypes persist. To rule out contamination, the twin experiments were replicated at different times with different library preparation protocols. General conclusions and limits of the study: Because the same donors could not be followed over many years, conclusions were based on cross-sectional statistical analysis. Compared with coincidental sharing between unrelated individuals, out-of-frame TCR alpha sequences shared between twins showed an excess of sequences with low generation probability. Fewer insertions were carried by abundant cord blood beta clonotypes; a weaker similar trend was observed in young adult naive repertoires, while no such trend was observed in memory repertoires. A weaker excess of twin sharing was found in beta out-of-frame sequences because the signal-to-noise ratio was lowered by fewer shared sequences. In monozygotic twins, out-of-frame TCR alpha sharing was systematically underestimated by recombination models, although the models agreed with sharing between unrelated individuals. Zero-insertion analyses could be partly confounded by invariant T cells such as MAIT and iNKT, though diverse VJ usage argued against such confounding for most clonotypes.

This clonotype was counted between two and nine times. Its antigen target is currently unknown. No per-base quality is available; no much larger clone lies one base away. The protocol used for the library was 5' RACE. TCRdb shows the sequencer as Illumina HiSeq 2000. A universal primer binding site was added through template switching, and the final cDNA carried a unique molecular identifier so that TCR cDNA molecules could be counted accurately. Specific primers in the conserved constant-segment region were used to synthesize first-strand cDNA for the TCR alpha and beta chains. To control for contamination, each cDNA library was double barcoded with a SMART-Mk sample barcode plus Illumina barcodes. TruSeq adapter sequences, together with Illumina sample barcodes, were added in two successive PCR steps. The Illumina HiSeq platform was used with custom primers to sequence TCR alpha and beta cDNA libraries. Per the authors' processing: Raw reads were processed with MiGEC to extract unique molecular identifiers, and MiXCR was used to determine CDR3 positions. For each individual, recombination models were inferred using an EM algorithm with the repgenHMM and IGoR tools. Shared clonotypes were analyzed with the tcR package in R, and sharing was normalized by the product of cloneset sizes. To study raw recombination without the effects of thymic and clonal selection, out-of-frame nonproductive sequences were analyzed. Using fastp at Q25 and MiXCR, TCRdb reprocessed the public reads and kept productive beta chains. Rows with one shared CDR3 protein collapse into an entry with the most common genes and DNA. None of the V and J calls come from the authors' own analysis; TCRdb made them. This sample lists fewer than 900,000 distinct CDR3 sequences; around 20% were detected once. Around 4.4% of the sample is held by the ten biggest clonotypes.

Every donor was a healthy Caucasian. Three pairs of female monozygotic twins, all aged roughly 18 to 29 years, made up the twin cohort. Peripheral blood mononuclear cells were used as the source from which RNA for TCR libraries was isolated. V is pruned by 4 bases and J by 5 bases, leaving 3 bases of the junction without a gene match. The CDR3 covers 14 residues, taking in both the cysteine and the phenylalanine. Only the CDR3 portion is preserved as DNA: 42 bases, with reading frame beginning at the first base. These data also formed part of another study, on T cells expressing NK-cell markers. The second paper states: TCR beta-chain repertoires were profiled in sorted CD3+CD56+NKG2C+, CD3+CD56+NKG2C- and CD3+CD56-NKG2C+ T-cell subsets from eight donors. Among the eight sequenced donors, seven were HCMV-seropositive and one was HCMV-seronegative. To restrict sorting to alphabetaTCR-expressing T cells, an anti-gammadeltaTCR antibody was added in several experiments. For five or six donors, the dominant CD3+CD56+NKG2C+ clonotypes were among the top 10 CD8+ clonotypes and accounted for roughly 1.0-8% of CD8+ T cells. Those dominant clonotypes were again the most abundant among CD3+CD56-NKG2C+ cells in four donors, at roughly 28.3-60.1%. Whether the expanded NKG2C-expressing T cell clones were specific for HCMV antigens was left unclear. The study sequenced eight donors, all healthy volunteers chosen at random: three men and five women. HCMV serostatus was determined by detecting HCMV-specific IgG in serum with a commercial ELISA kit. For roughly six donors, bulk peripheral blood T-cell repertoires were additionally sequenced from unsorted PBMC. MIGEC was used to demultiplex reads and group the reads by UMI, and MiTCR was used to assemble and quantify clonotypes. To exclude erroneous sequences, any TCR cDNA sequence not supported by at least two reads was discarded. The tcR package was used for downstream repertoire analysis, and clonotypes were matched across fractions by CDR3 nucleotide sequence plus V segment. VDJmatch was used to annotate antigen specificity against VDJdb, with one amino acid substitution allowed in CDR3.

This chain is built from TRBV12-3 or TRBV12-4 and TRBJ2-7; the junction holds 12 bases that match TRBD2. The clonotype originates from a woman aged 18-29 years in good health. The sequenced sample was PBMCs. CDR3 protein: CASSSTSGSDEQYF. The DNA sequence reads TGTGCCAGCAGTTCGACTAGCGGGAGTGACGAGCAGTACTTC.